A selection of T cell receptor beta chains follows, all from one sample in a study of blood T cell repertoires in COVID-19. This table comes from immunoSEQ multiplex PCR, and its TCRdb copy is limited to in-frame clones, with some not included. The table lists roughly 52,000 clones, around 83% of them singletons, with roughly 5.6% in the top ten. Material: peripheral blood. These TCRs come from a human donor in a cohort sampled during active COVID-19. Each CDR3 is given without its conserved first and last residue. Fields, in order: V gene, J gene, CDR3 protein.

TRBV2,TRBJ1-2,ARGTFPPHGYT
TRBV4-1,TRBJ1-1,ASSPRQGGTNTEAF
TRBV5-1,TRBJ2-7,ASSPGGGLYEQY
TRBV7-2,TRBJ2-3,ASSLVARGGTDTQY
TRBV6-4,TRBJ1-1,ASSDNNRGGQVAF
TRBV5-4,TRBJ2-1,AGKTSGGGDNEQF
TRBV14,TRBJ2-7,ASSQDWGVTSSYEQY
TRBV5-1,TRBJ2-5,ASSRLDPFIETQY
TRBV30,TRBJ1-1,AWSNLLRDT
TRBV9,TRBJ1-3,ASSATGIGNTIY
TRBV5-1,TRBJ2-7,ASSKSVSSYEQY
TRBV18,TRBJ1-1,ASSPRQGKDEAF
TRBV2,TRBJ1-2,ASSVQGANYGYT
TRBV3-1/TRBV3-2,TRBJ2-3,ASSQYSGGDRDTQY
TRBV3-1/TRBV3-2,TRBJ2-7,ASSQDEAGDHSYEQY
TRBV19,TRBJ1-1,ASSRQVSTEAF
TRBV30,TRBJ2-3,AWSFGTGSTDTQY
TRBV11-3,TRBJ2-3,ASSLGQITDTQY
TRBV27,TRBJ1-5,ASSFTGSVQPQH
TRBV19,TRBJ2-7,ASSKGGLPYEQY
TRBV5-4,TRBJ2-1,ASSLGREANNEQF
TRBV30,TRBJ2-6,AWSARYSGANVLT
TRBV7-9,TRBJ2-7,ASSWDRGVAYEQY
TRBV19,TRBJ2-5,ATRMGRETQY
TRBV5-1,TRBJ2-2,ASSSQGNTGELF
TRBV6-5,TRBJ2-4,ASRTGISADIQY
TRBV3-1/TRBV3-2,TRBJ2-2,ASSQDRGFTGELF
TRBV2,TRBJ1-2,ASKRWGSSTYGYT
TRBV27,TRBJ2-3,ASSLSPSGGGDTQY
TRBV10-1,TRBJ2-2,ASSGFIGTGENRELF
TRBV30,TRBJ2-5,AWSVGAGGEGETQY
TRBV6-5,TRBJ1-2,ASSTDRRGYT
TRBV4-1,TRBJ2-2,ASSRTTSGGAGTGELF
TRBV6-6,TRBJ2-7,ASSYLGVGYEQY
TRBV27,TRBJ2-1,ASSPPGLADIADEQF
TRBV6-5,TRBJ1-3,ASSPGTVSGNTIY
TRBV15,TRBJ1-6,ATSSKRTGDGSYNSPLH
TRBV5-1,TRBJ2-1,ASLRTGGDINEQF
TRBV5-1,TRBJ1-2,ASIPVGSFMRRYT
TRBV6-5,TRBJ2-7,ASSSLAGGDYEQY
TRBV7-8,TRBJ2-3,AEALEGTSTDTQY
TRBV5-4,TRBJ2-5,ASSYSAGQETQY
TRBV7-9,TRBJ1-2,ASSLDQGLGPRYT
TRBV7-3,TRBJ1-6,ASSLIADRDSPLH
TRBV4-2,TRBJ2-1,ASSQDSGGIYEQF
TRBV4-1,TRBJ2-7,ASSQGRQGGSSYEQY
TRBV7-9,TRBJ1-5,ASSLGTRNQPQH
TRBV5-1,TRBJ2-2,ASSFELAGAGELF
TRBV5-1,TRBJ2-2,ASSPRDREIAGELF
TRBV29-1,TRBJ1-1,SFRTGPEAF
TRBV10-3,TRBJ1-2,AISEELQGTGNRYT
TRBV29-1,TRBJ1-4,SVARANEKLF
TRBV19,TRBJ1-4,ASSPFTGTGEGKLF
TRBV5-4,TRBJ2-1,ASSQNRDFEF